This T cell receptor beta chain was observed in a study of radiotherapy plus CTLA-4 blockade in lung cancer. Study context: Objective responses emerged in under 20% of patients, and around 31% attained disease control.

The assay was immunoSEQ multiplex PCR, and TCRdb's table has in-frame clones only and misses some. Among fewer than 100,000 clones listed, about 78% were seen once. This clone has a single count. Its target is not known. Treatment of patients with chemo-refractory metastatic non-small-cell lung cancer consisted of focal radiation plus CTLA-4 blockade with ipilimumab. The study's findings and limits: Reportedly, early blood T cell clone dynamics best predicted response, with interferon-beta.

There are 15 residues in the CDR3. Trimming shortened V by 1 base and J by 0 bases, and 9 bases separated the two germline ends. From germline, CDR1 is SGHTA and CDR2 FQGNSA. The sample was peripheral blood, taken from a patient treated with radiotherapy plus ipilimumab. V usage is TRBV7-2 and J usage is TRBJ1-1; D unresolved. This clonotype originated in a human donor with non-small cell lung cancer whose response to radiotherapy plus ipilimumab could not be evaluated. Some clones in this sample may be carry-over from other donors' samples. CDR3 loop: CASSLGAGMNTEAFF. The CDR3 nucleotides are TGTGCCAGCAGCTTAGGAGCAGGAATGAACACTGAAGCTTTCTTT. The full variable domain, with the rest looked up from reference TRBV7-2 and TRBJ1-1, is GAGVSQSPSNKVTEKGKDVELRCDPISGHTALYWYRQSLGQGLEFLIYFQGNSAPDKSGLPSDRFSAERTGGSVSTLTIQRTQQEDSAVYLCASSLGAGMNTEAFFGQGTRLTVV.